Listed below are T cell receptor beta chains from one sample, sequenced in a study of CD8 T cells in ankylosing spondylitis. TCRdb redid the calling of the 5' RACE reads with MiXCR, one entry per CDR3 protein. The table lists around 150,000 distinct CDR3 sequences, about a sixth of them singletons. The sequencing input was blood, either unsorted or a sorted T cell fraction (not recorded which). These receptors were obtained from a male donor with ankylosing spondylitis or in good health (not recorded which). CDR3s include the opening cysteine and the closing phenylalanine or tryptophan. The order of the fields is D gene, clone size, J gene, V gene, CDR3 length, CDR3 protein, CDR3 DNA. The D gene is left open where the match is weak. A clone size is listed for some rows: how often the clone was seen (once, few, many), or a class if it is expanded.

d_gene: .
abundance: .
j_gene: TRBJ2-2
v_gene: TRBV20-1
len: 13
CDR3aa: CSARVATTGELFF
CDR3nt: TGCAGTGCTAGAGTCGCGACCACCGGGGAGCTGTTTTTT

d_gene: .
abundance: many
j_gene: TRBJ2-1
v_gene: TRBV4-2
len: 17
CDR3aa: CASSQGEVRGSGNEQFF
CDR3nt: TGTGCCAGCAGCCAAGGGGAGGTTCGGGGGAGTGGTAATGAGCAGTTCTTC

d_gene: .
abundance: many
j_gene: TRBJ2-2
v_gene: TRBV28
len: 13
CDR3aa: CASSLGVAGELFF
CDR3nt: TGTGCCAGCAGTTTAGGGGTAGCCGGGGAGCTGTTTTTT

d_gene: .
abundance: .
j_gene: TRBJ2-2
v_gene: TRBV28
len: 13
CDR3aa: CASSLGGVGELFF
CDR3nt: TGTGCCAGCAGTCTCGGGGGAGTCGGGGAGCTGTTTTTT

d_gene: TRBD2
abundance: few
j_gene: TRBJ2-2
v_gene: TRBV5-4
len: 19
CDR3aa: CASSFALRGLAGATGELFF
CDR3nt: TGTGCCAGCAGCTTCGCTCTGCGGGGCCTAGCGGGAGCAACCGGGGAGCTGTTTTTT

d_gene: TRBD1
abundance: many
j_gene: TRBJ2-7
v_gene: TRBV6-5
len: 14
CDR3aa: CASSYWTGPYEQYF
CDR3nt: TGTGCCAGCAGTTACTGGACAGGGCCCTACGAGCAGTACTTC

d_gene: .
abundance: .
j_gene: TRBJ1-3
v_gene: TRBV9
len: 14
CDR3aa: CASSVGASGNTIYF
CDR3nt: TGTGCCAGCAGCGTAGGGGCCTCTGGAAACACCATATATTTT

d_gene: TRBD2
abundance: .
j_gene: TRBJ2-1
v_gene: TRBV6-5
len: 15
CDR3aa: CASSYGGSSYNEQFF
CDR3nt: TGTGCCAGCAGTTACGGCGGGAGCTCCTACAATGAGCAGTTCTTC

d_gene: TRBD2
abundance: many
j_gene: TRBJ2-7
v_gene: TRBV4-1
len: 12
CDR3aa: CASSASGYEQYF
CDR3nt: TGCGCCAGCAGCGCTAGCGGCTACGAGCAGTACTTC

d_gene: .
abundance: few
j_gene: TRBJ2-5
v_gene: TRBV28
len: 16
CDR3aa: CASRRTTPLRGETQYF
CDR3nt: TGTGCCAGCAGGCGAACCACTCCTCTCAGGGGTGAGACCCAGTACTTC

d_gene: TRBD1
abundance: .
j_gene: TRBJ2-3
v_gene: TRBV6-1
len: 15
CDR3aa: CASKKEGARADTQYF
CDR3nt: TGTGCCAGCAAAAAAGAGGGGGCGCGCGCAGATACGCAGTATTTT

d_gene: .
abundance: .
j_gene: TRBJ2-1
v_gene: TRBV4-1
len: 15
CDR3aa: CASSQGLEGAREQFF
CDR3nt: TGCGCCAGCAGCCAAGGTTTGGAGGGGGCGCGGGAGCAGTTCTTC

d_gene: TRBD2
abundance: few
j_gene: TRBJ2-7
v_gene: TRBV25-1
len: 18
CDR3aa: CASMPTAGFAGGLNEQYF
CDR3nt: TGTGCCAGCATGCCCACCGCGGGGTTCGCGGGAGGATTGAACGAGCAGTACTTC

d_gene: .
abundance: many
j_gene: TRBJ2-3
v_gene: TRBV28
len: 12
CDR3aa: CASNPSTDTQYF
CDR3nt: TGTGCCAGCAACCCGAGCACAGATACGCAGTATTTT

d_gene: .
abundance: .
j_gene: TRBJ2-2
v_gene: TRBV19
len: 15
CDR3aa: CASSVGGFRTGELFF
CDR3nt: TGTGCCAGTAGTGTCGGGGGATTTCGCACCGGGGAGCTGTTTTTT

d_gene: .
abundance: many
j_gene: TRBJ1-5
v_gene: TRBV5-4
len: 15
CDR3aa: CASSFRAPLNQPQHF
CDR3nt: TGTGCCAGCAGCTTTAGGGCCCCACTTAATCAGCCCCAGCATTTT

d_gene: .
abundance: many
j_gene: TRBJ2-7
v_gene: TRBV20-1
len: 11
CDR3aa: CSAARLYEQYF
CDR3nt: TGCAGTGCAGCCAGGCTCTACGAGCAGTACTTC

d_gene: .
abundance: .
j_gene: TRBJ2-5
v_gene: TRBV30
len: 11
CDR3aa: CAWREQETQYF
CDR3nt: TGTGCCTGGAGGGAACAAGAGACCCAGTACTTC

d_gene: TRBD2
abundance: few
j_gene: TRBJ2-3
v_gene: TRBV11-2
len: 18
CDR3aa: CASSTRTSGAPGADTQYF
CDR3nt: TGTGCCAGCAGCACCAGGACTAGCGGGGCCCCGGGGGCAGATACGCAGTATTTT

d_gene: .
abundance: .
j_gene: TRBJ2-1
v_gene: TRBV12-3/TRBV12-4
len: 15
CDR3aa: CASSFEVSSYNEQFF
CDR3nt: TGTGCCAGCAGTTTTGAGGTTAGCTCCTACAATGAGCAGTTCTTC

d_gene: .
abundance: many
j_gene: TRBJ2-4
v_gene: TRBV28
len: 16
CDR3aa: CASSLGQPLAKNIQYF
CDR3nt: TGTGCCAGCAGTTTAGGGCAGCCATTAGCCAAAAACATTCAGTACTTC

d_gene: .
abundance: .
j_gene: TRBJ1-1
v_gene: TRBV19
len: 12
CDR3aa: CASNVIQGEAFF
CDR3nt: TGTGCCAGTAATGTGATACAGGGAGAAGCTTTCTTT

d_gene: .
abundance: .
j_gene: TRBJ2-7
v_gene: TRBV6-5
len: 14
CDR3aa: CASSYQTTGGEQYF
CDR3nt: TGTGCCAGCAGTTACCAGACCACCGGAGGGGAGCAGTACTTC

d_gene: TRBD1
abundance: .
j_gene: TRBJ1-5
v_gene: TRBV20-1
len: 14
CDR3aa: CSARPGQGKQPQHF
CDR3nt: TGCAGTGCTAGGCCGGGACAGGGAAAGCAGCCCCAGCATTTT

d_gene: TRBD2
abundance: many
j_gene: TRBJ2-3
v_gene: TRBV5-1
len: 17
CDR3aa: CASSLPGTSGSTDTQYF
CDR3nt: TGCGCCAGCAGCTTACCCGGGACTAGCGGAAGCACAGATACGCAGTATTTT

d_gene: .
abundance: many
j_gene: TRBJ2-7
v_gene: TRBV12-3/TRBV12-4
len: 13
CDR3aa: CASSFGVTYEQYF
CDR3nt: TGTGCCAGCAGTTTTGGGGTTACCTACGAGCAGTACTTC

d_gene: TRBD2
abundance: .
j_gene: TRBJ2-7
v_gene: TRBV6-2/TRBV6-3
len: 15
CDR3aa: CASSDPGTSGYEQYF
CDR3nt: TGTGCCAGCAGTGACCCCGGGACTAGCGGCTACGAGCAGTACTTC

d_gene: TRBD1
abundance: .
j_gene: TRBJ1-1
v_gene: TRBV20-1
len: 17
CDR3aa: CSASSVGTGGRDTEAFF
CDR3nt: TGCAGTGCTAGTTCTGTGGGGACAGGGGGCAGGGACACTGAAGCTTTCTTT

d_gene: TRBD2
abundance: many
j_gene: TRBJ2-3
v_gene: TRBV12-3/TRBV12-4
len: 14
CDR3aa: CASTPSGNTDTQYF
CDR3nt: TGTGCCAGCACCCCTAGCGGAAACACAGATACGCAGTATTTT

d_gene: .
abundance: .
j_gene: TRBJ1-1
v_gene: TRBV7-6
len: 14
CDR3aa: CASSLEATGLRAFF
CDR3nt: TGTGCCAGCAGCTTAGAGGCCACGGGGTTGAGAGCTTTCTTT

d_gene: .
abundance: few
j_gene: TRBJ2-1
v_gene: TRBV4-1
len: 16
CDR3aa: CASSQDLGTSYNEQFF
CDR3nt: TGCGCCAGCAGCCAGGACCTAGGCACTTCCTACAATGAGCAGTTCTTC

d_gene: .
abundance: .
j_gene: TRBJ2-1
v_gene: TRBV27
len: 15
CDR3aa: CASSLNPHWYNEQFF
CDR3nt: TGTGCCAGCAGTTTAAACCCACATTGGTACAATGAGCAGTTCTTC

d_gene: .
abundance: many
j_gene: TRBJ1-1
v_gene: TRBV20-1
len: 14
CDR3aa: CRVLLNGGDTEAFF
CDR3nt: TGCAGGGTTCTTTTAAACGGGGGGGACACTGAAGCTTTCTTT

d_gene: .
abundance: .
j_gene: TRBJ1-5
v_gene: TRBV20-1
len: 13
CDR3aa: CSAIGRINQPQHF
CDR3nt: TGCAGTGCTATAGGACGGATAAATCAGCCCCAGCATTTT

d_gene: .
abundance: many
j_gene: TRBJ1-1
v_gene: TRBV5-1
len: 18
CDR3aa: CASSLASPGGTMNTEAFF
CDR3nt: TGCGCCAGCAGCTTGGCCTCCCCTGGCGGAACCATGAACACTGAAGCTTTCTTT

d_gene: TRBD1
abundance: .
j_gene: TRBJ1-1
v_gene: TRBV19
len: 15
CDR3aa: CASTSRGQGISEAFF
CDR3nt: TGTGCCAGTACCTCTCGGGGACAGGGGATTTCAGAAGCTTTCTTT

d_gene: TRBD1
abundance: many
j_gene: TRBJ1-2
v_gene: TRBV5-1
len: 14
CDR3aa: CASSLGTGNYDYTF
CDR3nt: TGCGCCAGCAGCTTGGGGACAGGGAACTATGACTACACCTTC

d_gene: .
abundance: many
j_gene: TRBJ2-7
v_gene: TRBV15
len: 14
CDR3aa: CATSRDRQDYEQYF
CDR3nt: TGTGCCACCAGCAGAGATAGACAGGACTACGAGCAGTACTTC

d_gene: .
abundance: many
j_gene: TRBJ2-2
v_gene: TRBV7-8
len: 15
CDR3aa: CASMPGPTNTGELFF
CDR3nt: TGTGCCAGCATGCCGGGACCGACGAACACCGGGGAGCTGTTTTTT

d_gene: .
abundance: many
j_gene: TRBJ2-4
v_gene: TRBV12-3/TRBV12-4
len: 13
CDR3aa: CASSLDTKNIQYF
CDR3nt: TGTGCCAGCAGTTTAGACACCAAAAACATTCAGTACTTC

d_gene: .
abundance: .
j_gene: TRBJ1-6
v_gene: TRBV5-1
len: 16
CDR3aa: CASSRVGGNYNSPLHF
CDR3nt: TGCGCCAGCAGCAGAGTAGGGGGGAACTATAATTCACCCCTCCACTTT

d_gene: TRBD1
abundance: few
j_gene: TRBJ1-6
v_gene: TRBV20-1
len: 17
CDR3aa: CCARDLRRQGVNSPLHF
CDR3nt: TGCTGTGCTAGAGATCTTCGGCGACAGGGGGTAAATTCACCCCTCCACTTT

d_gene: .
abundance: many
j_gene: TRBJ2-7
v_gene: TRBV5-1
len: 14
CDR3aa: CASSLIGGSYEQYF
CDR3nt: TGCGCCAGCAGCTTGATTGGGGGCTCCTACGAGCAGTACTTC

d_gene: .
abundance: few
j_gene: TRBJ2-3
v_gene: TRBV11-2
len: 16
CDR3aa: CASSSRTRSGVDTQYF
CDR3nt: TGTGCCAGCAGCTCCCGGACCAGGTCAGGGGTAGATACGCAGTATTTT

d_gene: TRBD2
abundance: .
j_gene: TRBJ2-5
v_gene: TRBV10-2
len: 16
CDR3aa: CASSDLTSGSGETQYF
CDR3nt: TGCGCCAGCAGTGATTTGACTAGCGGGAGTGGGGAGACCCAGTACTTC

d_gene: .
abundance: .
j_gene: TRBJ1-4
v_gene: TRBV4-1
len: 15
CDR3aa: CASSQMTARAEKLFF
CDR3nt: TGCGCCAGCAGCCAGATGACGGCCAGGGCGGAAAAACTGTTTTTT

d_gene: .
abundance: .
j_gene: TRBJ1-5
v_gene: TRBV15
len: 15
CDR3aa: CATSLPGTLNQPQHF
CDR3nt: TGTGCCACCAGCTTGCCCGGGACCCTCAATCAGCCCCAGCATTTT

d_gene: .
abundance: many
j_gene: TRBJ1-1
v_gene: TRBV10-3
len: 13
CDR3aa: CATVGGVNTEAFF
CDR3nt: TGTGCCACCGTAGGAGGAGTGAACACTGAAGCTTTCTTT

d_gene: TRBD1
abundance: .
j_gene: TRBJ2-7
v_gene: TRBV12-3/TRBV12-4
len: 13
CDR3aa: CASSDRDRSVQYF
CDR3nt: TGTGCCAGCAGTGACCGGGACAGGTCGGTGCAGTACTTC